The source of this T cell receptor (beta chain) is a study of vaccination and CD4 T cells after COVID-19. Study summary: The BNT162b2 or mRNA-1273 vaccine was given to participants in two doses. Stimulation of cells relied on overlapping spike peptides derived from SARS-CoV-2, HCoV-NL63, HCoV-OC43 and HCoV-229E.

Treatment specified: approximately 9-day PBMC culture with coronavirus spike peptide pools or control peptides (ViraFEST assay). This clonotype was detected a few times. The target antigen is unknown. This CDR3 contains 17 residues. Scientists ran DNA taken from cultured CD4+ T cells through the Oncomine TCR Beta short-read assay for sequencing. TCRdb re-derived calls from the PCR reads in MiXCR, one entry per CDR3 protein. The table lists about 20,000 distinct CDR3 sequences, 45% to 55% of them singletons. The V call is TRBV21-1, the J call TRBJ2-3; the table calls TRBD1, which could not be checked here. TRBV21-1 is a pseudogene locus. The source material was CD4+ T cells from blood, cultured in vitro. The sequence derives from a human donor who had recovered from COVID-19. DNA of the CDR3: TGTGCCAGCAGGCCCATTCATACCCTGGGCACCACAGATACGCAGTATTTT. Protein: CASRPIHTLGTTDTQYF.